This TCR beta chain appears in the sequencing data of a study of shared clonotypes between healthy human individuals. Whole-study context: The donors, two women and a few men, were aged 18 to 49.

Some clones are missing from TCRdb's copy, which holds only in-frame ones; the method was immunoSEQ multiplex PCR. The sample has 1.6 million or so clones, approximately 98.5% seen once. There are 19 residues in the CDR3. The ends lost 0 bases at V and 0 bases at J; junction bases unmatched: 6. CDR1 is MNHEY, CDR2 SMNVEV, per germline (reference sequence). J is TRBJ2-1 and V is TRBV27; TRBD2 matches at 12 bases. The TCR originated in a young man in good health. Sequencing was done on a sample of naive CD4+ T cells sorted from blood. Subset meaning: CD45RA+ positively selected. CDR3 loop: CASSLSTSGSPSSYNEQFF. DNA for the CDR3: TGTGCCAGCAGTTTATCGACTAGCGGGAGCCCGAGCTCCTACAATGAGCAGTTCTTC.